The 23 T cell receptor beta chains below all came from one sample that was sequenced in a study of control samples from healthy donors and cancer patients. The data were produced by immunoSEQ multiplex PCR, yet TCRdb's version contains in-frame clones alone and is incomplete. The sample records about 120,000 clones, roughly 90% being singletons. Material for sequencing was blood. These receptors were taken from a man in his late teens or twenties in good health.

This chain uses TRBV5-4 with TRBJ2-3; tentative D call: TRBD2 (5 bases). This CDR3 comprises 18 residues. Germline CDR1 reads SGHNT; CDR2 reads YYREEE (reference sequence). V lost 4 bases to trimming and J lost 3 bases, with 24 bases between them. Written as DNA, the CDR3 is TGTGCCAGCAGCCGGGGTGTTCAGGACTCTATAGATACAGATACGCAGTATTTT. This translates into CASSRGVQDSIDTDTQYF.

This chain connects TRBV24-1 to TRBJ2-5; the D gene is possibly TRBD2 (5 bases). CDR3 length: 12 amino acids. The V gene's germline CDR1 is KGHDR and CDR2 SFDVKD. Between the trimmed V and J ends, which lost 9 bases and 3 bases, there was a span of 10 bases. The CDR3, as DNA: TGTGCCACCCTATCCGGGGAAGAGACCCAGTACTTC. As protein: CATLSGEETQYF.

V usage is TRBV6-1 and J usage is TRBJ2-3; 10 bases agree with TRBD2. Germline V gene data show CDR1 as MNHNS and CDR2 as SASEGT. The V segment lost 3 bases and the J segment 4 bases; nucleotides outside the gene matches: 10. This CDR3 has 17 residues. The CDR3 DNA is TGTGCCAGCAGTGATCGGTCTAGCGGGAGTATCGCAGATACGCAGTATTTT. Its protein product is CASSDRSSGSIADTQYF.

The rearrangement links TRBV27 to TRBJ2-7, with D possibly being TRBD1 (6 bases). Trimming shortened V by 7 bases and J by 4 bases, and 17 bases separated the two germline ends. The germline V gene has CDR1 MNHEY and CDR2 SMNVEV (reference sequence). The CDR3 length is 14 residues. CDR3 DNA: TGTGCCAGCATCCCGACAGGAGGCTCGTACGAGCAGTACTTC. Its protein product is CASIPTGGSYEQYF.

Worth noting for this clone: Other DNA sequences within the sample encode an identical CDR3. The V call is TRBV27, the J call TRBJ1-1; the match to TRBD1 covers 10 bases. The germline V gene has CDR1 MNHEY and CDR2 SMNVEV (reference sequence). The CDR3 totals 16 residues. Germline trimming cut 4 bases from V and 3 bases from J; bases unmatched to any gene: 8. The chain's CDR3 is CASSYIGQGDYTEAFF. The CDR3 DNA reads TGTGCCAGCAGTTATATAGGACAGGGGGATTACACTGAAGCTTTCTTT.

The chain recombines TRBV7-9 with TRBJ1-1, with TRBD1 matching over 8 bases. V was pared by 5 bases and J by 1 base, with 6 bases of the junction left unmatched. The CDR3 length is 15 residues. Germline values: CDR1 SEHNR, CDR2 FQNEAQ (reference sequence). The chain's CDR3 is CASSPTGAKNTEAFF. Here the CDR3 DNA reads TGTGCCAGCAGCCCGACAGGGGCGAAGAACACTGAAGCTTTCTTT.

The J gene is TRBJ2-1, the V gene TRBV19; maybe TRBD1 (6 bases). The V gene lost 5 bases and the J gene lost 9 bases, with 11 bases spanning the gap. This CDR3 is 12 amino acids long. Germline-derived CDR1 and CDR2 are LNHDA and SQIVND (reference sequence). The CDR3 protein is CASSVGAGEQFF. DNA for the CDR3: TGTGCCAGTAGTGTGGGGGCGGGTGAGCAGTTCTTC.

The rearrangement uses TRBV7-9 and TRBJ2-3; 7 nucleotides align to TRBD2. This CDR3 is 15 amino acids long. The germline V gene has CDR1 SEHNR and CDR2 FQNEAQ (reference sequence). V was pared by 2 bases and J by 3 bases, with 5 bases of the junction left unmatched. The CDR3 DNA sequence: TGTGCCAGCAGCTTATACGGAGCGGGGACAGATACGCAGTATTTT. Its protein product is CASSLYGAGTDTQYF.

J is TRBJ2-7 and V is TRBV12-3 or TRBV12-4; 7 positions match TRBD1. V dropped 6 bases and J dropped 10; count of bases not matched to a gene: 9. The CDR3 is 12 residues long. Here the CDR3 DNA reads TGTGCCAGCAGCGCGACAGGGACGTTCCAGTACTTC. It specifies CASSATGTFQYF.

The rearrangement joins TRBV25-1 to TRBJ2-5, with 10 bases matching TRBD1. CDR1 MGHDK and CDR2 SYGVNS come from the germline V gene. The ends lost 4 bases at V and 4 bases at J; junction bases unmatched: 3. This CDR3 is 14 amino acids long. The CDR3 loop reads CASSAWDRGETQYF. The CDR3 nucleotides read TGTGCCAGCAGTGCGTGGGACAGGGGAGAGACCCAGTACTTC.

The genes are TRBV6-5 and TRBJ2-4; D is unresolved. The CDR3 is 11 residues long. V was clipped by 10 bases and J by 2 bases, with 6 bases between them. Germline V CDR1 and CDR2: MNHEY, SVGAGI. The CDR3 DNA is TGTGCCACCGGTTCCAAAAACATTCAGTACTTC. As protein: CATGSKNIQYF.

This clone has only one observation. CDR3 nucleotide sequence: TGTGCCAGCAGCTTATTAGGGACAGGGGACGAGCAGTACTTC. The encoded protein is CASSLLGTGDEQYF. The chain employs TRBV7-9 and TRBJ2-7; 10 positions agree with TRBD1. CDR3 size: 14 residues. With 2 bases clipped from V and 5 bases from J, the junction kept 3 bases outside the gene matches. Per the germline V gene, CDR1 is SEHNR and CDR2 is FQNEAQ (reference sequence). The full variable domain, rest sourced from reference TRBV7-9 and TRBJ2-7, is DTGVSQNPRHKITKRGQNVTFRCDPISEHNRLYWYRQTLGQGPEFLTYFQNEAQLEKSRLLSDRFSAERPKGSFSTLEIQRTEQGDSAMYLCASSLLGTGDEQYFGPGTRLTVT.

The genes are TRBV4-3 and TRBJ1-1, with 7 nucleotides matching TRBD1. Per the germline V gene, CDR1 is LGHNA and CDR2 is YSLEER. The CDR3 length is 13 residues. Trimming at V came to 7 bases and at J to 4 bases, leaving 6 bases not matched to a gene. The CDR3 DNA reads as TGCGCCAGCACCGGGGACAGAACCACTGAAGCTTTCTTT. Residues: CASTGDRTTEAFF.

The chain is built from TRBV6-4 and TRBJ2-7; possibly TRBD1 for D (6 bases). V dropped 4 bases and J dropped 0 bases, with 10 bases sitting between them. Germline-derived CDR1 and CDR2 are MRHNA and SNTAGT. The CDR3 length is 14 residues. Here the CDR3 reads CASSVDRNSYEQYF. The CDR3 nucleotides read TGTGCCAGCAGTGTAGACAGGAACTCCTACGAGCAGTACTTC.

This chain joins TRBV7-8 and TRBJ2-2; possibly TRBD1 or TRBD2 for D (5 bases each). The V end lost 4 bases, the J end lost 8 bases, and 11 bases lay between the germline ends. Germline assignment: CDR1 SGHVS and CDR2 FQNEAQ. CDR3 length equals 13 residues. CDR3 loop: CASSSRGPGELFF. The DNA for the CDR3 is TGTGCCAGCAGCTCGAGGGGTCCGGGGGAGCTGTTTTTT.

This chain's CDR3 is CASSRIEQGEGYTF. The DNA for the CDR3 is TGTGCCAGCAGCCGGATAGAACAGGGTGAGGGCTACACCTTC. The J gene is TRBJ1-2, the V gene TRBV5-4; possibly TRBD1 for D (6 bases). Trimming left V 4 bases short and J 8 bases short, with 18 bases between. Per germline, CDR1 SGHNT and CDR2 YYREEE (reference sequence). The length of the CDR3 is 14 residues. Full variable domain (outside the CDR3, taken from reference TRBV5-4 and TRBJ1-2): ETGVTQSPTHLIKTRGQQVTLRCSSQSGHNTVSWYQQALGQGPQFIFQYYREEENGRGNFPPRFSGLQFPNYSSELNVNALELDDSALYLCASSRIEQGEGYTFGSGTRLTVV.

This clone has a single count. The chain uses TRBV19 and TRBJ2-7; 7 bases align to TRBD2. The V and J ends lost 6 bases and 6 bases, in that order; junction bases with no gene match: 14. The CDR3 is 15 residues long. Per the germline V gene, CDR1 is LNHDA and CDR2 is SQIVND (reference sequence). This CDR3 reads CASREGGGRTGEQYF. CDR3 DNA sequence: TGTGCCAGTAGGGAGGGTGGCGGGAGAACGGGCGAGCAGTACTTC.

V gene TRBV7-8 combines with J gene TRBJ2-1, with 15 bases that match TRBD2. The CDR3 runs 15 residues. V was clipped by 6 bases and J by 9 bases; unmatched bases: 6. Per the germline V gene, CDR1 is SGHVS and CDR2 is FQNEAQ. The CDR3 nucleotides are TGTGCCAGCAGACCGGGACTAGCGGGAGGTGGTGAGCAGTTCTTC. This codes for CASRPGLAGGGEQFF.

The chain uses TRBV6-5 and TRBJ2-3; 10 nucleotides agree with TRBD1. Unmatched junction bases numbered 3, after V lost 5 bases and J lost 1 base. The CDR3 is 15 amino acids. Germline values: CDR1 MNHEY, CDR2 SVGAGI. The CDR3 coding sequence is TGTGCCAGCAGTAGGACAGGGGGTGGCACAGATACGCAGTATTTT. Translated, it gives CASSRTGGGTDTQYF.

The chain couples TRBV30 to TRBJ1-2, with TRBD1 as a possible D gene (5 bases). With 4 bases removed from V and 4 bases from J, the gap between germline ends came to 16 bases. This CDR3 is built from 14 residues. In germline, CDR1 is GTSNPN, CDR2 SVGIG (reference sequence). DNA for the CDR3: TGTGCCTGGACCCCCGCTCCAGGGTTCTATGGCTACACCTTC. Its protein is CAWTPAPGFYGYTF.

The chain recombines TRBV2 with TRBJ1-2; D uncertain. Germline CDR1 and CDR2: SNHLY and FYNNEI. The V gene lost 2 bases and the J gene lost 2 bases, with 6 bases spanning the gap. The CDR3 runs 13 residues. DNA of the CDR3: TGTGCCAGCAGTGAAATAACGAACTATGGCTACACCTTC. Translation: CASSEITNYGYTF.

The J gene is TRBJ2-5, the V gene TRBV15; the D is unclear. Germline lookup yields CDR1 LNHNV and CDR2 YYDKDF (reference sequence). With 6 bases removed from V and 2 bases from J, the gap between germline ends came to 7 bases. The CDR3 length is 12 residues. In DNA form, the CDR3 reads TGTGCCACCAGTTTCGGACAAGAGACCCAGTACTTC. It yields the protein CATSFGQETQYF.

Only one count was recorded for this clone. The chain recombines TRBV10-1 with TRBJ2-7, with 8 positions matching TRBD1. This CDR3 has 19 residues. With V trimmed by 2 bases and J by 3 bases, 18 bases remained unmatched. CDR1 and CDR2 (germline): WNHNN, SYGVQD (reference sequence). The CDR3 sequence: CASSERGEHDRGFRYEQYF. The DNA of the CDR3 is TGCGCCAGCAGTGAGCGAGGGGAACACGACAGGGGTTTTCGCTACGAGCAGTACTTC.